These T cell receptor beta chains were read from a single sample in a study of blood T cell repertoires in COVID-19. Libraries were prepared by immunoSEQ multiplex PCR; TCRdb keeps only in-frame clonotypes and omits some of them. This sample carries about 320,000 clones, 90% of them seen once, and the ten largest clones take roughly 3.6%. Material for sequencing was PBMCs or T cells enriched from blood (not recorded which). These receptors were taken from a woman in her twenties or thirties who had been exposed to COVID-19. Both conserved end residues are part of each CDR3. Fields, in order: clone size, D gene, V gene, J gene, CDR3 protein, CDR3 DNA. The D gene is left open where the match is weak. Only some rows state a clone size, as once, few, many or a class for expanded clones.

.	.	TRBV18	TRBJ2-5	CASSPPIVHRVPYF	TGTGCCAGCTCACCACCGATAGTCCACCGGGTGCCGTACTTC
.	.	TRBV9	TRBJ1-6	CASSVGPRVADSPLHF	TGTGCCAGCAGCGTAGGCCCAAGGGTAGCGGATTCACCCCTCCACTTT
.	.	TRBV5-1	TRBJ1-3	CASSLDQGRNTIYF	TGCGCCAGCAGCTTGGATCAGGGTAGAAACACCATATATTTT
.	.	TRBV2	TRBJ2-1	CASRARRGHNEQFF	TGTGCCAGCAGAGCTAGAAGAGGGCACAATGAGCAGTTCTTC
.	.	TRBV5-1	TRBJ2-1	CASGPGLYNEQFF	TGCGCCAGCGGACCGGGACTCTACAATGAGCAGTTCTTC
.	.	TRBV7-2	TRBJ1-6	CASSPPPGTLHF	TGTGCCAGCAGCCCCCCGCCCGGTACCCTCCACTTT
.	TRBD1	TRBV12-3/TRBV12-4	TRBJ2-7	CASSDRGGDEQYF	TGTGCCAGCAGTGACAGGGGAGGCGACGAGCAGTACTTC
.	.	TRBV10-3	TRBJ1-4	CAISESREKLFF	TGTGCCATCAGTGAGTCGAGAGAAAAACTGTTTTTT
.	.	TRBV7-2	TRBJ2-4	CASSLDSAKNIQYF	TGTGCCAGCAGCTTAGACAGTGCCAAAAACATTCAGTACTTC
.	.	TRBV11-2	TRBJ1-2	CASSAGTPADGYTF	TGTGCCAGCAGCGCCGGGACACCTGCTGATGGCTACACCTTC
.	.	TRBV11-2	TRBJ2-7	CASSFPHSTYEQYF	TGTGCCAGCAGCTTCCCCCACAGTACCTACGAGCAGTACTTC
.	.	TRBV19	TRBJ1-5	CASSIGQVGNQPQHF	TGTGCCAGTAGTATAGGTCAGGTCGGCAATCAGCCCCAGCATTTT
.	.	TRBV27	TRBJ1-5	CASSFSIQKSSQHF	TGTGCCAGCAGTTTCAGTATACAGAAAAGTTCCCAGCATTTT
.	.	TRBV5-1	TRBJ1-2	CASSPNRADDGYTF	TGCGCCAGCAGCCCAAACAGGGCGGACGATGGCTACACCTTC
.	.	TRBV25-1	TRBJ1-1	CASSELGRGRAEAFF	TGTGCCAGCAGTGAATTAGGCAGGGGTCGGGCTGAAGCTTTCTTT
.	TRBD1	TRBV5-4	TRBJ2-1	CASSSLRGQTYNEQFF	TGTGCCAGCAGTTCTCTTAGGGGGCAGACCTACAATGAGCAGTTCTTC
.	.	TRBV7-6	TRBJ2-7	CASSQPREGQYEQYF	TGTGCCAGCAGCCAACCCCGGGAAGGGCAGTACGAGCAGTACTTC
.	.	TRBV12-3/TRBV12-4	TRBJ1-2	CASSLSTQNGYTF	TGTGCCAGCAGTTTATCGACACAGAATGGCTACACCTTC
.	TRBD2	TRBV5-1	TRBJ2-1	CASSPGTSGGYNEQFF	TGCGCCAGCAGCCCGGGGACTAGCGGGGGGTACAATGAGCAGTTCTTC
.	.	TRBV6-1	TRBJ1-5	CASSEVSGNQPQHF	TGTGCCAGCAGTGAAGTTTCTGGCAATCAGCCCCAGCATTTT
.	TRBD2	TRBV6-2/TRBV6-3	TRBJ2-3	CASSTTSPYTQYF	TGTGCCAGCAGTACGACTAGCCCCTATACGCAGTATTTT
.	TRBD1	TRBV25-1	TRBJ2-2	CASKDRGFDTGELFF	TGTGCCAGCAAAGACAGGGGTTTCGACACCGGGGAGCTGTTTTTT
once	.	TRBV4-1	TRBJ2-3	CASSQVRAGEFADTQYF	TGCGCCAGCAGCCAAGTGCGTGCAGGGGAATTTGCAGATACGCAGTATTTT
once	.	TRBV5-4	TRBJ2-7	CASSLFGRGERKQYF	TGTGCCAGCAGCTTGTTCGGCAGGGGGGAGCGCAAGCAGTACTTC
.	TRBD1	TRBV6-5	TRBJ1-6	CASSLQGLGNSPLHF	TGTGCCAGCAGTTTACAGGGGCTGGGGAATTCACCCCTCCACTTT
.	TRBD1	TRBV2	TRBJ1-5	CASSRGWGQPQHF	TGTGCCAGCAGCAGGGGGTGGGGTCAGCCCCAGCATTTT
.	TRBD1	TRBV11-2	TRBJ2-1	CASSSRQGSYNEQFF	TGTGCCAGCAGCTCCCGACAGGGTTCCTACAATGAGCAGTTCTTC
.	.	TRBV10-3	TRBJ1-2	CAISEAESGNGYTF	TGTGCCATCAGTGAGGCAGAGTCAGGGAATGGCTACACCTTC
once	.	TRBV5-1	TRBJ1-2	CASSLGTPKYGYTF	TGCGCCAGCAGCTTGGGGACACCGAAATATGGCTACACCTTC
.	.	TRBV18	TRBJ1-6	CASSERSGSYNSPLHF	TGTGCCAGCTCAGAGAGATCGGGGTCCTATAATTCACCCCTCCACTTT
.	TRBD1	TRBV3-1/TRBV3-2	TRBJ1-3	CASSRQGAGGNTIYF	TGTGCCAGCAGTCGACAGGGGGCAGGAGGAAACACCATATATTTT
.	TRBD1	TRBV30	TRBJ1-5	CAWRARGQGSQPQHF	TGTGCCTGGAGGGCGCGGGGACAGGGGTCCCAGCCCCAGCATTTT
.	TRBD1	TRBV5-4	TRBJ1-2	CASSMDRGLGYTF	TGTGCCAGCAGCATGGACAGGGGACTTGGCTACACCTTC
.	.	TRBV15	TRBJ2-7	CATSPEDYLRPEQYF	TGTGCCACCAGCCCAGAGGACTACCTCCGGCCGGAGCAGTACTTC
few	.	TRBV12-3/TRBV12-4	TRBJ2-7	CASSFNSYEQYF	TGTGCCAGCAGTTTTAACTCCTACGAGCAGTACTTC
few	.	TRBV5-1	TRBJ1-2	CASSQRTTNYGYTF	TGCGCCAGCAGTCAAAGGACAACAAACTATGGCTACACCTTC
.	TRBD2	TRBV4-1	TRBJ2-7	CASSQERLAGAKNYEQYF	TGCGCCAGCAGCCAAGAAAGACTAGCGGGGGCTAAGAACTACGAGCAGTACTTC